This T cell receptor beta chain was recorded in a study of T cells in Graves' hyperthyroidism and ophthalmopathy. CDR1 is KGHSH, CDR2 LQKENI, per germline. The length of the CDR3 is 14 residues. Deletions cut 2 bases from V and 3 bases from J, with 11 bases between. This clonotype was seen a few times. RNA transcripts yielded amplified TCR beta CDR3 regions. The TCR CDR3 first-round RT-PCR relied on the HTBI primer set. TCRdb fed the multiplex PCR reads into MiXCR, producing one record per CDR3 protein. The sample consists of around 600,000 distinct CDR3 sequences, 15% to 18% of them appearing once. Sequences were obtained from blood. The V and J genes are TRBV18 and TRBJ2-7, with D possibly being TRBD1 (5 bases). The sequence came from a woman aged 25 to 39 with Graves' hyperthyroidism. The CDR3 loop is CASSPRTRVYEQYF. In DNA, the CDR3 is TGTGCCAGCTCACCAAGAACCAGGGTCTACGAGCAGTACTTC.